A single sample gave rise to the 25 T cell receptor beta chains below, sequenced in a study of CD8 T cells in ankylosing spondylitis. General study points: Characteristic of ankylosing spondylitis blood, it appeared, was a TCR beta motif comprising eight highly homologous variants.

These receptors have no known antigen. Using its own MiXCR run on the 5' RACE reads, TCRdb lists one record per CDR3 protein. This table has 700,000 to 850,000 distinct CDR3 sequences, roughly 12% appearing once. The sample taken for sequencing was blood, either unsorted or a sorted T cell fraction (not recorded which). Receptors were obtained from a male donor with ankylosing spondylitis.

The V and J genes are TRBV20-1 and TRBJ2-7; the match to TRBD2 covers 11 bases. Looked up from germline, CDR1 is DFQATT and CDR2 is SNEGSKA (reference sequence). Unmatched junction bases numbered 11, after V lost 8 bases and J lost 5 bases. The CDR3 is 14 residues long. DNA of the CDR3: TGCAGTCCGTGGACTAGCGGGTTTCTCAACGAGCAGTACTTC. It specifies CSPWTSGFLNEQYF.

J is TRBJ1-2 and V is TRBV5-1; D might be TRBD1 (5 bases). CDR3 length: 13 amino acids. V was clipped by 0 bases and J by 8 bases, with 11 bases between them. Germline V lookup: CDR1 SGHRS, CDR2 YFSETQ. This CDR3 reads CASSLVGESGYTF. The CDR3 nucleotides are TGCGCCAGCAGCTTGGTGGGGGAAAGCGGCTACACCTTC.

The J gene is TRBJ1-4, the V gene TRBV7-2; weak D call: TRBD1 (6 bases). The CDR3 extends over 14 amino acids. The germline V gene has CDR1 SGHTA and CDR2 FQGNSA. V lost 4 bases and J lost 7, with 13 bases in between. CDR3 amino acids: CASSSQGRVEKLFF. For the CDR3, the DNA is TGTGCCAGCAGCTCACAGGGACGGGTTGAAAAACTGTTTTTT.

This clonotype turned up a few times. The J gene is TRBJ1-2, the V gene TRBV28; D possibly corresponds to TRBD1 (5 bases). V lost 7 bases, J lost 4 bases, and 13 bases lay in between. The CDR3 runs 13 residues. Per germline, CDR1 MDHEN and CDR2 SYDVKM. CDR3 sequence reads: CASTEGVRYGYTF. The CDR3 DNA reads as TGTGCCAGCACGGAAGGGGTCCGCTATGGCTACACCTTC.

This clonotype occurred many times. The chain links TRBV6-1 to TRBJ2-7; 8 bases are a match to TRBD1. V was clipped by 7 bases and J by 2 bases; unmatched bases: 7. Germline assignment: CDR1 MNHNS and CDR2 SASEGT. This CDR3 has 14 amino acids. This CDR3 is CASTMGGQAYEQYF. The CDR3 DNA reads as TGTGCCAGCACGATGGGGGGACAGGCCTACGAGCAGTACTTC.

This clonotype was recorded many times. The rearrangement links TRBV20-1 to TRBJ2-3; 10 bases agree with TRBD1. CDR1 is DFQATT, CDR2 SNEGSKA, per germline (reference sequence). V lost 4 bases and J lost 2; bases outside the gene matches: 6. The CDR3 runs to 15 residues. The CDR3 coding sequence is TGCAGTGCTAACCCGGGACAGGGGATCACAGATACGCAGTATTTT. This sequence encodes CSANPGQGITDTQYF.

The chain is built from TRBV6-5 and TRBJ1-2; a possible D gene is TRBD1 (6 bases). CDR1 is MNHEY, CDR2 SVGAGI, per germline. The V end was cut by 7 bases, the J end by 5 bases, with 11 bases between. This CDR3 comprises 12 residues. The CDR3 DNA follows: TGTGCCAGCACCCTAAGGGGGTATGGCTACACCTTC. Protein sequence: CASTLRGYGYTF.

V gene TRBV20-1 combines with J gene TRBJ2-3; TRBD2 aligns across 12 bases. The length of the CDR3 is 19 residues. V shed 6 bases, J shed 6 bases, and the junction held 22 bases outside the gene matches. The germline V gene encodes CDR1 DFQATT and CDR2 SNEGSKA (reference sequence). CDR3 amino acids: CSALTPYSQASGRADTQYF. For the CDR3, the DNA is TGCAGTGCCCTCACACCTTATTCCCAGGCTAGCGGGAGGGCTGATACGCAGTATTTT.

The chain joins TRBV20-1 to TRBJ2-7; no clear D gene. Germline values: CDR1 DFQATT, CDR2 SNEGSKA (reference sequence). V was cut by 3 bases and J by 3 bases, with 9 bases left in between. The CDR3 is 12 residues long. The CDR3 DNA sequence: TGCAGTGCTAGCGGGTGGGACTACGAGCAGTACTTC. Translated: CSASGWDYEQYF.

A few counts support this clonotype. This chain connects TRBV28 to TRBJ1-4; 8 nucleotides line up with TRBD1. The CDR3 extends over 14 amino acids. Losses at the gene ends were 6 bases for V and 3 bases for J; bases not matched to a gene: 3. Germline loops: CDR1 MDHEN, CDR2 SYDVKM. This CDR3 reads CASRDREANEKLFF. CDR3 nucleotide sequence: TGTGCCAGCAGGGACAGGGAGGCTAATGAAAAACTGTTTTTT.

CDR3 in amino acids: CASCRARGNQPQHF. The DNA for the CDR3 is TGTGCCAGCTGCAGGGCGCGGGGCAATCAGCCCCAGCATTTT. V is TRBV6-2 or TRBV6-3 and J is TRBJ1-5; maybe TRBD1 (5 bases). The V and J ends lost 8 bases and 2 bases respectively, with 13 bases between them. The CDR3 runs to 14 residues. Germline V gene lookup returns CDR1 MNHEY and CDR2 SVGEGT.

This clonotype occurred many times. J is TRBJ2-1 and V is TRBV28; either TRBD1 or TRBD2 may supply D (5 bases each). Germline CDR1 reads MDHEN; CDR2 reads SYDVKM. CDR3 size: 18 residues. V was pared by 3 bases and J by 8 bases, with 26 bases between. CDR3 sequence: CASSFHPPGAGFSDEQFF. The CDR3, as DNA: TGTGCCAGCAGTTTCCATCCTCCCGGGGCTGGGTTCAGCGATGAGCAGTTCTTC.

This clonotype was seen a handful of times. DNA of the CDR3: TGTGCCAGTAGCATCCCGGGGGCCGGTCAGCCCCAGCATTTT. It translates to CASSIPGAGQPQHF. The V call is TRBV19, the J call TRBJ1-5, with a tentative D call TRBD1 (6 bases). V lost 6 bases to trimming and J lost 6 bases, with 15 bases between them. Per germline, CDR1 LNHDA and CDR2 SQIVND (reference sequence). The CDR3 runs 14 residues.

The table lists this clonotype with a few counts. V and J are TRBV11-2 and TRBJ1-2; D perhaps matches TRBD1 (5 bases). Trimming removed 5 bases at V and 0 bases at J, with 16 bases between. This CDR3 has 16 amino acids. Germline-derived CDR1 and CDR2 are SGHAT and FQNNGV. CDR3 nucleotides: TGTGCCAGCAGCCCCACCCCAGGGCCCGCTAACTATGGCTACACCTTC. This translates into CASSPTPGPANYGYTF.

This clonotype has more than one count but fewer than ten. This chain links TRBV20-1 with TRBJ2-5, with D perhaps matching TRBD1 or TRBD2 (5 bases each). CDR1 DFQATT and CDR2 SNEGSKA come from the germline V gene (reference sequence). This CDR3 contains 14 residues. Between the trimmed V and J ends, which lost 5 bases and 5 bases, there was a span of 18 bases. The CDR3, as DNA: TGCAGTGCTCGGACCCCCGGGACGGGGGAGACCCAGTACTTC. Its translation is CSARTPGTGETQYF.

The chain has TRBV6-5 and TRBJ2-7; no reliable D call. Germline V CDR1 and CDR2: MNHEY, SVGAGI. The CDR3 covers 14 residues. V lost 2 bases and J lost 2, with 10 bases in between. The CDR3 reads CASSYMGSPYEQYF. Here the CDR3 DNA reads TGTGCCAGCAGTTACATGGGGTCCCCCTACGAGCAGTACTTC.

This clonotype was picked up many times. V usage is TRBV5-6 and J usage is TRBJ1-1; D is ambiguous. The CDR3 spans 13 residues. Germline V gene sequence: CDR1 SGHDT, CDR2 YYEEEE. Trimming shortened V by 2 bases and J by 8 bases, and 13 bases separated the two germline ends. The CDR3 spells CASSFSHYGEAFF. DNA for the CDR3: TGTGCCAGCAGCTTTTCTCATTACGGGGAAGCTTTCTTT.

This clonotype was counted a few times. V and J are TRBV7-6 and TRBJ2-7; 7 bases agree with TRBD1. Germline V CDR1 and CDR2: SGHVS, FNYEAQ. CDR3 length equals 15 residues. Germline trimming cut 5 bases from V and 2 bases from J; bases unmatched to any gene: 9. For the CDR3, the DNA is TGTGCCAGCAGCCTACAAGAGGGGGCGGCCTACGAGCAGTACTTC. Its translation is CASSLQEGAAYEQYF.

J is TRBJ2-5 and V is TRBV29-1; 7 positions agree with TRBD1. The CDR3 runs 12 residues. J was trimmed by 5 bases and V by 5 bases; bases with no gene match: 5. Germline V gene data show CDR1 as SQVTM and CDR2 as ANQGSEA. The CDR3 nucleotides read TGCAGCGTTAGACAGGGCGGCGAGACCCAGTACTTC. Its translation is CSVRQGGETQYF.

For the CDR3, the DNA is TGCAGTGCGTTCCGGGACAGTGAGGGCGAGCAGTACTTC. Protein: CSAFRDSEGEQYF. The chain links TRBV20-1 to TRBJ2-7; 7 bases map to TRBD1. There are 13 residues in the CDR3. CDR1 is DFQATT and CDR2 is SNEGSKA in the germline V gene (reference sequence). V lost 6 bases, J lost 6 bases, and 11 bases stayed unmatched.

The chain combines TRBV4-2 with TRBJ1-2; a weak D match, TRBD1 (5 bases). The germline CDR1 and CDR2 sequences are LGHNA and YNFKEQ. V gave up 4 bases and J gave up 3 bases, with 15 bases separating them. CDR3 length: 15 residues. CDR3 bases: TGTGCCAGCAGCCCTGGCGGACATGAGGACTATGGCTACACCTTC. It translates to CASSPGGHEDYGYTF.

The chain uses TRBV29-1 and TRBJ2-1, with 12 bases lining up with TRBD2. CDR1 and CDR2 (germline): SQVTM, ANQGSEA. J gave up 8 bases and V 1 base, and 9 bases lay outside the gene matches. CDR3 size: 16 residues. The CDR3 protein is CSVEAVLAGGRDEQFF. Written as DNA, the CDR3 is TGCAGCGTTGAAGCAGTTCTAGCGGGGGGGCGTGATGAGCAGTTCTTC.

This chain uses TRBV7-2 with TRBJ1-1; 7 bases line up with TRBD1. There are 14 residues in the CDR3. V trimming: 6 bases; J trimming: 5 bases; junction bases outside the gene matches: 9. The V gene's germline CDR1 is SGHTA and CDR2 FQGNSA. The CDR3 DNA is TGTGCCAGCAGGTTACAGGGGCAGAGGACTGAAGCTTTCTTT. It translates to CASRLQGQRTEAFF.

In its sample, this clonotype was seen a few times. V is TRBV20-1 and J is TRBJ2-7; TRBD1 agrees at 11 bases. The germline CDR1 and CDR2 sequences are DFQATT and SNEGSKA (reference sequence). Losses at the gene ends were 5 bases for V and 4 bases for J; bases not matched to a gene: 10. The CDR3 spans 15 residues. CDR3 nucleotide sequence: TGCAGTGCTGTCCTCCGGGACAGGGGGTTGTACGAGCAGTACTTC. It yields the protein CSAVLRDRGLYEQYF.

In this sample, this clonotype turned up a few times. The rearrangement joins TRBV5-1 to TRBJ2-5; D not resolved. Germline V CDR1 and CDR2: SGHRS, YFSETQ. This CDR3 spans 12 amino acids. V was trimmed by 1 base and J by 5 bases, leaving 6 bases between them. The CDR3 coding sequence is TGCGCCAGCAGCTTGACTGTTGAGACCCAGTACTTC. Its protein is CASSLTVETQYF.